Shown below are 8 T cell receptor beta chains from a single sample sequenced in a study of Graves' ophthalmopathy and Graves' hyperthyroidism. Beta-chain TCR CDR3 regions were amplified from RNA transcripts. RT-PCR was first run with HTBI primers, then multiplex PCR in a second round. TCRdb re-analysed the multiplex PCR reads in MiXCR, keeping a single row per CDR3 protein. Of around 1,200,000 distinct CDR3 sequences in the sample, roughly two fifths were seen once. Sequenced: peripheral blood or thyroid tissue (not recorded which). The receptor source for this set is an adult man with Graves' hyperthyroidism.

The chain joins TRBV3-1 to TRBJ1-1; 9 bases align to TRBD1. Germline lookup yields CDR1 LGHDT and CDR2 YNNKEL (reference sequence). This CDR3 is built from 16 residues. V lost 4 bases to trimming and J lost 0 bases; unmatched junction nucleotides: 6. The CDR3 sequence is CASSLGQGPMNTEAFF. CDR3 coding DNA: TGTGCCAGCAGCCTCGGACAGGGGCCCATGAACACTGAAGCTTTCTTT.

This clonotype was seen at least ten times. The V and J genes are TRBV2 and TRBJ2-7; D not certain. The CDR3 is 11 residues long. Germline V gene lookup returns CDR1 SNHLY and CDR2 FYNNEI. V was shortened by 7 bases and J by 5 bases, with 9 bases between the two germline ends. Written as DNA, the CDR3 is TGTGCCAGCACTCGGGTGGACGAGCAGTACTTC. This translates into CASTRVDEQYF.

This chain links TRBV29-1 with TRBJ2-6, with D unresolved. The V gene's germline CDR1 is SQVTM and CDR2 ANQGSEA. The V and J ends lost 7 bases and 0 bases respectively, with 19 bases between them. The CDR3 loop spans 17 amino acids. The CDR3 is CSAVFARHDSGANVLTF. Here the CDR3 DNA reads TGCAGCGCCGTCTTCGCGAGACACGACTCTGGGGCCAACGTCCTGACTTTC.

This clonotype has at least ten counts. The chain recombines TRBV7-8 with TRBJ2-7; D ambiguous. The CDR3 runs to 12 residues. CDR1 and CDR2 from the germline V gene are SGHVS and FQNEAQ. Trimming cost V 4 bases and J 7 bases, with 11 bases left between them. CDR3 amino acids: CASSSSRPEQYF. In DNA, the CDR3 is TGTGCCAGCAGCTCATCCCGCCCGGAGCAGTACTTC.

About this clonotype itself: This may arise from a read error, as a much more abundant clone is one base away. The chain couples TRBV10-3 to TRBJ2-7; D is possibly TRBD1 (5 bases). CDR3 length equals 14 residues. Germline CDR1 and CDR2: ENHRY and SYGVKD. As DNA, the CDR3 is TGTACCATCAGTCAAGGGGCGGCCGCCTACGAGCAGTACTTC. It is translated as CTISQGAAAYEQYF.

The chain joins TRBV7-3 to TRBJ2-7; D is unclear. CDR1 is SGHTA, CDR2 FQGTGA, per germline. The CDR3 is made up of 13 amino acids. Trimming left V 2 bases short and J 8 bases short, with 13 bases between. The CDR3 protein is CASSLLAERQQYF. CDR3 bases: TGTGCCAGCAGCTTACTCGCGGAAAGGCAGCAGTACTTC. Complete variable domain (other parts from reference TRBV7-3 and TRBJ2-7): GAGVSQTPSNKVTEKGKYVELRCDPISGHTALYWYRQSLGQGPEFLIYFQGTGAADDSGLPNDRFFAVRPEGSVSTLKIQRTERGDSAVYLCASSLLAERQQYFGPGTRLTVT.

This clonotype was seen repeatedly, ten times or more. The chain joins TRBV15 to TRBJ2-2; D is unclear. Germline CDR1 and CDR2: LNHNV and YYDKDF (reference sequence). The V end was cut by 0 bases, the J end by 5 bases, with 4 bases between. The CDR3 extends over 13 amino acids. CDR3: CATSRDRTGELFF. The CDR3 nucleotides read TGTGCCACCAGCAGAGATCGGACCGGGGAGCTGTTTTTT.

The sample holds one count of this clonotype. A much bigger clone sits one base away, suggesting this may be a read error. DNA of the CDR3: TGTGCCAGCACCGGGGAATCTAACTATGGCTACACCTTC. Translated: CASTGESNYGYTF. V usage is TRBV7-9 and J usage is TRBJ1-2, with D hard to call. Trimming stripped 7 bases from V and 0 bases from J, with 9 bases between. The length of the CDR3 is 13 residues. Germline-derived CDR1 and CDR2 are SEHNR and FQNEAQ (reference sequence).